A selection of T cell receptor beta chains follows, all from one sample in a study of PD-1 blockade in mismatch repair-deficient tumors. TCRdb's table, derived via immunoSEQ multiplex PCR, lists solely in-frame clones and lacks some. In the table there are approximately 130,000 clones, approximately 86% of which are singletons. The material was peripheral blood, obtained 44 weeks after starting pembrolizumab. These receptors originate from an adult with mismatch repair-deficient cancer. CDR3s include the opening cysteine and the closing phenylalanine or tryptophan. Fields, in order: clone size, V gene, D gene, CDR3 length, J gene, CDR3 protein, CDR3 DNA. D genes are given only for firm matches. Clone size is given for some rows only: seen once, a few or many times, or a class if the clone is expanded.

>few|TRBV6-5|.|14|TRBJ1-5
CASSDRGANQPQHF
TGTGCCAGCAGCGACAGAGGGGCCAATCAGCCCCAGCATTTT
>.|TRBV9|.|13|TRBJ2-5
CASSVYAGETQYF
TGTGCCAGCAGCGTATACGCAGGAGAGACCCAGTACTTC
>once|TRBV6-4|.|13|TRBJ2-1
CASSADSYNEQFF
TGTGCCAGCAGTGCGGATTCCTACAATGAGCAGTTCTTC
>.|TRBV29-1|.|13|TRBJ2-7
CSVDRPDSYEQYF
TGCAGCGTTGATCGTCCAGACTCCTACGAGCAGTACTTC
>.|TRBV18|.|15|TRBJ2-7
CASSPFRERRYEQYF
TGTGCCAGCTCACCATTCAGGGAGAGAAGGTACGAGCAGTACTTC
>.|TRBV7-9|.|13|TRBJ2-1
CASSLALGTEQFF
TGTGCCAGCAGCTTAGCGCTGGGGACAGAGCAGTTCTTC
>.|TRBV29-1|.|15|TRBJ2-1
CSVETVLISYNEQFF
TGCAGCGTTGAAACGGTATTAATCTCCTACAATGAGCAGTTCTTC
>.|TRBV27|.|16|TRBJ2-5
CASSLLGRGSQETQYF
TGTGCCAGCAGTTTATTGGGCAGGGGTTCCCAAGAGACCCAGTACTTC
>once|TRBV6-5|TRBD2|15|TRBJ2-5
CASSYRAGEGGTQYF
TGTGCCAGCAGTTACAGAGCGGGAGAGGGGGGGACCCAGTACTTC
>.|TRBV7-9|TRBD2|14|TRBJ2-1
CASSLPGGWGEQFF
TGTGCCAGCAGCTTACCGGGGGGGTGGGGTGAGCAGTTCTTC
>.|TRBV5-6|TRBD2|15|TRBJ2-1
CASSRLAGEDNEQFF
TGTGCCAGCAGCCGACTAGCGGGAGAGGACAATGAGCAGTTCTTC
>.|TRBV15|.|14|TRBJ1-5
CATSRDRGNQPQHF
TGTGCCACCAGCAGAGACAGGGGAAATCAGCCCCAGCATTTT
>.|TRBV2|.|15|TRBJ2-7
CASSEFTGRTYEQYF
TGTGCCAGCAGTGAATTTACAGGGAGAACCTACGAGCAGTACTTC
>.|TRBV2|.|15|TRBJ2-3
CASSVSDTPTDTQYF
TGTGCCAGCAGTGTAAGCGACACCCCTACGGATACGCAGTATTTT
>.|TRBV7-2|.|15|TRBJ2-3
CASSLGWGSTDTQYF
TGTGCCAGCAGCTTGGGATGGGGGAGCACAGATACGCAGTATTTT
>.|TRBV5-1|TRBD2|16|TRBJ2-3
CASSLGLAGGSDTQYF
TGCGCCAGCAGCTTGGGACTAGCGGGAGGCTCAGATACGCAGTATTTT
>.|TRBV6-6|.|14|TRBJ2-1
CASNQGRGLFEQFF
TGTGCCAGCAACCAAGGGAGGGGGTTATTCGAGCAGTTCTTC
>.|TRBV30|TRBD1|16|TRBJ2-6
CAWSVTGGSGANVLTF
TGTGCCTGGAGTGTGACAGGGGGCTCTGGGGCCAACGTCCTGACTTTC
>.|TRBV28|.|15|TRBJ1-5
CASSQRLGLYQPQHF
TGTGCCAGCAGTCAGAGACTGGGGTTGTATCAGCCCCAGCATTTT
>.|TRBV14|.|12|TRBJ2-3
CASSLTADTQYF
TGTGCCAGCAGCCTGACAGCAGATACGCAGTATTTT
>.|TRBV13|.|12|TRBJ2-3
CASSLQSDTQYF
TGTGCCAGCAGCTTACAGTCAGATACGCAGTATTTT
>.|TRBV7-9|.|15|TRBJ2-5
CASSFGSGYRETQYF
.
>few|TRBV7-8|TRBD1|14|TRBJ2-7
CASSLAQGDYEQYF
TGTGCCAGCAGCTTAGCGCAGGGGGACTACGAGCAGTACTTC
>.|TRBV7-2|.|15|TRBJ1-2
CASSPLSGAGYGYTF
TGTGCCAGCAGCCCACTCTCAGGGGCCGGCTATGGCTACACCTTC
>few|TRBV7-9|.|13|TRBJ2-7
CASSRGADYEQYF
TGTGCCAGCAGCCGCGGGGCAGACTACGAGCAGTACTTC
>once|TRBV18|.|12|TRBJ2-4
CASSRPGCLRYF
TGTGCCAGCTCACGACCAGGGTGCCTGCGGTACTTC
>.|TRBV4-1|TRBD1|18|TRBJ2-6
CASSQFRDRGAGANVLTF
TGCGCCAGCAGCCAATTCCGGGACAGGGGGGCTGGGGCCAACGTCCTGACTTTC
>large|TRBV5-6|.|14|TRBJ2-7
CASSSWGISDEQYF
TGTGCCAGCAGCTCCTGGGGTATATCGGACGAGCAGTACTTC
>once|TRBV11-1|.|13|TRBJ2-5
CASRQRLEETQYF
TGTGCCAGCAGACAACGACTTGAAGAGACCCAGTACTTC
>once|TRBV2|TRBD2|14|TRBJ2-5
CASRIREGRETQYF
TGTGCCAGCAGGATACGGGAGGGACGAGAGACCCAGTACTTC
>.|TRBV27|TRBD2|15|TRBJ2-5
CASSLSAGGGETQYF
TGTGCCAGCAGTTTATCGGCGGGAGGGGGAGAGACCCAGTACTTC
>.|TRBV27|.|15|TRBJ2-3
CASSLYLSLTDTQYF
TGTGCCAGCAGTTTATATTTATCACTCACAGATACGCAGTATTTT
>.|TRBV27|.|13|TRBJ2-2
CASSPLGGGELFF
TGTGCCAGCAGTCCCCTGGGCGGCGGGGAGCTGTTTTTT
>.|TRBV19|.|19|TRBJ1-1
CASSRTAILTPIMNTEAFF
TGTGCCAGTTCCCGGACAGCAATCCTTACCCCGATCATGAACACTGAAGCTTTCTTT
>.|TRBV4-1|.|14|TRBJ2-1
CASSQAGSYNEQFF
TGCGCCAGCAGCCAAGCCGGCAGCTACAATGAGCAGTTCTTC
>.|TRBV25-1|TRBD2|17|TRBJ2-2
CASRHHIEGRAVGELFF
TGTGCCAGCAGACACCACATCGAGGGGAGGGCCGTCGGGGAGCTGTTTTTT
>.|TRBV9|.|15|TRBJ1-5
CASSVGWGINQPQHF
TGTGCCAGCAGCGTAGGTTGGGGGATCAATCAGCCCCAGCATTTT
>.|TRBV21-1|.|14|TRBJ1-4
CASSREGGGEKLFF
TGTGCCAGCAGCAGGGAGGGAGGTGGAGAAAAACTGTTTTTT
>few|TRBV25-1|TRBD1|12|TRBJ2-7
CASSESGGEQYF
TGTGCCAGCAGTGAATCAGGGGGCGAGCAGTACTTC
>.|TRBV7-9|.|14|TRBJ2-7
CASSLDLGADEQYF
TGTGCCAGCAGCTTAGATCTGGGGGCTGACGAGCAGTACTTC